A single sample is the source of the 28 T cell receptor beta chains below, sequenced in a study of somatic mutations in cytotoxic T cells in rheumatoid arthritis. Sequenced by immunoSEQ multiplex PCR; TCRdb stores in-frame clones only, minus some. The repertoire includes 6,000 to 9,000 clones, about 81% of them detected once, and 15% to 18% sits in the top ten. The sample consisted of CD8+ T cells sorted from blood. Receptors originate from an adult with rheumatoid arthritis.

The rearrangement links TRBV2 to TRBJ1-5; 8 bases agree with TRBD1. CDR1 and CDR2 (germline): SNHLY, FYNNEI. This CDR3 comprises 14 residues. The V segment lost 7 bases and the J segment 6 bases; nucleotides outside the gene matches: 8. The CDR3 coding sequence is TGTGCCAGCACCGGGACAGGAAGGCTTCAGCCCCAGCATTTT. This encodes CASTGTGRLQPQHF.

This chain links TRBV6-1 with TRBJ1-2; D remains ambiguous. Germline-derived CDR1 and CDR2 are MNHNS and SASEGT. Trimming took 2 bases from V and 1 from J, leaving 5 bases between them. The CDR3 loop spans 13 amino acids. DNA of the CDR3: TGTGCCAGCAGTGAAAGGTTTAACTATGGCTACACCTTC. It encodes CASSERFNYGYTF.

This chain connects TRBV2 to TRBJ1-1; no definite D call. Germline loops: CDR1 SNHLY, CDR2 FYNNEI. Between the trimmed V and J ends, which lost 6 bases and 1 base, there was a span of 6 bases. This CDR3 is 12 amino acids long. CDR3 nucleotide sequence: TGTGCCAGCAGGCAGGCGAACACTGAAGCTTTCTTT. Protein: CASRQANTEAFF.

The chain employs TRBV7-9 and TRBJ2-3; 9 bases align to TRBD2. This CDR3 has 17 residues. Germline V gives CDR1 SEHNR, CDR2 FQNEAQ (reference sequence). Trimming took 4 bases from V and 2 from J; bases not matched to a gene: 10. CDR3 loop: CASSSPGVAGDTDTQYF. CDR3 coding DNA: TGTGCCAGCAGCTCCCCCGGGGTAGCGGGGGACACAGATACGCAGTATTTT. Full variable domain (rest looked up from reference TRBV7-9 and TRBJ2-3): DTGVSQNPRHKITKRGQNVTFRCDPISEHNRLYWYRQTLGQGPEFLTYFQNEAQLEKSRLLSDRFSAERPKGSFSTLEIQRTEQGDSAMYLCASSSPGVAGDTDTQYFGPGTRLTVL.

By frequency in the sample, this clone is medium-sized. V and J are TRBV7-3 and TRBJ2-1, with D unclear. The V end was cut by 5 bases, the J end by 3 bases, with 11 bases between. The CDR3 length is 14 residues. Germline V CDR1 and CDR2: SGHTA, FQGTGA. The CDR3 nucleotides are TGTGCCAGCAGCCCCACCCCCTTCTACAATGAGCAGTTCTTC. Its protein product is CASSPTPFYNEQFF.

This sequence joins TRBV7-8 and TRBJ2-1; 7 bases line up with TRBD2. V shed 0 bases and J 4 bases; nucleotides not matched to a gene: 9. The CDR3 extends over 17 amino acids. In germline, CDR1 is SGHVS, CDR2 FQNEAQ. CDR3 loop: CASSLADGGGLYNEQFF. The CDR3 nucleotides read TGTGCCAGCAGCTTAGCGGATGGCGGGGGACTTTACAATGAGCAGTTCTTC.

The chain is built from TRBV19 and TRBJ1-3, with D unresolved. The germline V gene encodes CDR1 LNHDA and CDR2 SQIVND (reference sequence). The CDR3 runs to 14 residues. Trimming pared 3 bases from V and 0 bases from J, leaving 6 bases between. The CDR3 sequence is CASSIKTSGNTIYF. DNA of the CDR3: TGTGCCAGTAGTATTAAGACCTCTGGAAACACCATATATTTT.

The chain has TRBV6-6 and TRBJ2-1, with 10 nucleotides matching TRBD2. Per germline, CDR1 MNHNY and CDR2 SVGAGI (reference sequence). The V segment lost 3 bases and the J segment 5 bases; nucleotides outside the gene matches: 7. The CDR3 totals 16 residues. The DNA for the CDR3 is TGTGCCAGCAGTTATGGACCCGGACTAGCGGACAATGAGCAGTTCTTC. Translation gives CASSYGPGLADNEQFF.

This clone was recorded once. The chain has TRBV6-5 and TRBJ2-7, with TRBD2 matching 8 bases. This CDR3 region has 15 residues. Per germline, CDR1 MNHEY and CDR2 SVGAGI. V lost 6 bases to trimming and J lost 4 bases; unmatched junction nucleotides: 11. The CDR3 nucleotides are TGTGCCAGCAGAACACACCCGGGACTAGGGTACGAGCAGTACTTC. This translates into CASRTHPGLGYEQYF.

The chain links TRBV7-2 to TRBJ1-1; 7 nucleotides align to TRBD1. CDR1 SGHTA and CDR2 FQGNSA come from the germline V gene. The ends lost 5 bases at V and 4 bases at J; junction bases unmatched: 16. CDR3 length: 17 amino acids. The CDR3 sequence is CASSNFEFTGQLTEAFF. In DNA form, the CDR3 reads TGTGCCAGCAGCAATTTTGAATTCACGGGACAGCTCACTGAAGCTTTCTTT.

V usage is TRBV2 and J usage is TRBJ2-3; either TRBD1 or TRBD2 may fit D (6 bases each). Per the germline V gene, CDR1 is SNHLY and CDR2 is FYNNEI. This CDR3 region has 17 residues. V lost 4 bases, J lost 4 bases, and 21 bases lay in between. CDR3 loop: CASSGLDSGQLSDTQYF. The CDR3 DNA follows: TGTGCCAGCAGTGGACTTGATAGCGGACAGTTATCAGATACGCAGTATTTT. Together with reference TRBV2 and TRBJ2-3, the CDR3 gives the full variable domain: EPEVTQTPSHQVTQMGQEVILRCVPISNHLYFYWYRQILGQKVEFLVSFYNNEISEKSEIFDDQFSVERPDGSNFTLKIRSTKLEDSAMYFCASSGLDSGQLSDTQYFGPGTRLTVL.

V is TRBV23-1 and J is TRBJ2-4; D is uncertain. TRBV23-1 is an ORF for which the function is uncertain. This CDR3 has 18 amino acids. V was pared by 6 bases and J by 1 base, with 22 bases between. The CDR3, as DNA: TGCGCCAGCAGGGATGACCAGGACGTAAAAAGGGCCAAAAACATTCAGTACTTC. Translating it yields CASRDDQDVKRAKNIQYF.

V is TRBV19 and J is TRBJ1-2; no clear D gene. There are 13 residues in the CDR3. With 6 bases removed from V and 8 bases from J, the gap between germline ends came to 16 bases. The germline V gene encodes CDR1 LNHDA and CDR2 SQIVND (reference sequence). The CDR3 DNA follows: TGTGCCAGTAGCCCGGACGGTACGAAAGGCTACACCTTC. Residues: CASSPDGTKGYTF. Full variable domain (outside the CDR3, taken from reference TRBV19 and TRBJ1-2): DGGITQSPKYLFRKEGQNVTLSCEQNLNHDAMYWYRQDPGQGLRLIYYSQIVNDFQKGDIAEGYSVSREKKESFPLTVTSAQKNPTAFYLCASSPDGTKGYTFGSGTRLTVV.

V usage is TRBV30 and J usage is TRBJ1-4; TRBD1 matches 7 bases. Germline lookup yields CDR1 GTSNPN and CDR2 SVGIG (reference sequence). The CDR3 totals 13 residues. V lost 5 bases to trimming and J lost 8 bases; unmatched junction nucleotides: 8. The CDR3 loop is CAWRGGRGEKLFF. In DNA, the CDR3 is TGTGCCTGGCGAGGGGGCCGGGGGGAAAAACTGTTTTTT.

V usage is TRBV2 and J usage is TRBJ1-3; 7 positions match TRBD1. Germline-derived CDR1 and CDR2 are SNHLY and FYNNEI. The CDR3 consists of 16 residues. With 5 bases clipped from V and 1 base from J, the junction kept 8 bases outside the gene matches. Here the CDR3 reads CASSTVTGLSGNTIYF. The CDR3 bases are TGTGCCAGCAGTACCGTGACAGGGCTTTCTGGAAACACCATATATTTT.

With regard to this clone: The identical CDR3 is also encoded by other nucleotide sequences in the sample. The chain recombines TRBV5-8 with TRBJ1-5, with a weak D call TRBD1 (5 bases). V lost 1 base to trimming and J lost 4 bases, with 9 bases between them. The CDR3 loop spans 14 amino acids. Germline V gives CDR1 SGHTS, CDR2 YDEGEE. CDR3 DNA: TGTGCCAGCAGCTTGCGGGGGAGAAATCAGCCCCAGCATTTT. It translates to CASSLRGRNQPQHF.

This chain joins TRBV6-4 and TRBJ2-2; 10 positions match TRBD1. The CDR3 covers 16 residues. The trim removed 0 bases at V and 4 bases at J, leaving 2 bases unmatched. Germline V lookup: CDR1 MRHNA, CDR2 SNTAGT. CDR3 in amino acids: CASSDSRDRGTGELFF. As DNA, the CDR3 is TGTGCCAGCAGTGACTCGAGGGACAGGGGCACCGGGGAGCTGTTTTTT.

The chain employs TRBV4-3 and TRBJ2-5; maybe TRBD1 (5 bases). Looked up from germline, CDR1 is LGHNA and CDR2 is YSLEER. CDR3 length: 16 amino acids. V shed 0 bases and J shed 1 base, with 12 bases lying between them. Written as DNA, the CDR3 is TGCGCCAGCAGCCAAGAAGGAAGGGGCACCCAAGAGACCCAGTACTTC. It is translated as CASSQEGRGTQETQYF.

The genes are TRBV5-6 and TRBJ2-7; D not resolved. Looked up from germline, CDR1 is SGHDT and CDR2 is YYEEEE. V was trimmed by 0 bases and J by 3 bases, leaving 10 bases between them. The CDR3 covers 14 residues. The CDR3 sequence: CASSLDSSLYEQYF. DNA for the CDR3: TGTGCCAGCAGCTTGGACAGCTCCCTCTACGAGCAGTACTTC.

In its sample, this clone was seen once. The CDR3 bases are TGTGCCAGCAGCTTCGAATCTTTGGTCCAGTACTTC. This translates into CASSFESLVQYF. This chain joins TRBV11-2 and TRBJ2-5; D unresolved. The V end lost 3 bases, the J end lost 10 bases, and 12 bases lay between the germline ends. The CDR3 contains 12 residues. In germline, CDR1 is SGHAT, CDR2 FQNNGV.

The chain joins TRBV15 to TRBJ1-2; D gene uncertain. Per the germline V gene, CDR1 is LNHNV and CDR2 is YYDKDF (reference sequence). CDR3 size: 13 residues. V gave up 0 bases and J gave up 4 bases, with 6 bases separating them. The CDR3 spells CATSRDLFYGYTF. CDR3 DNA sequence: TGTGCCACCAGCAGAGACTTGTTCTATGGCTACACCTTC.

The genes are TRBV9 and TRBJ2-3; TRBD2 matches at 15 bases. Germline V CDR1 and CDR2: SGDLS, YYNGEE. The CDR3 runs to 20 residues. J lost 0 bases, V lost 4 bases, and 12 bases had no gene match. The CDR3 region has the DNA TGTGCCAGCAGCTCAGGACTAGCGGGGGGGAACCGTGCGAGCACAGATACGCAGTATTTT. Translation: CASSSGLAGGNRASTDTQYF.

This clone was counted between two and nine times. This chain joins TRBV15 and TRBJ2-7; no clear D gene. CDR1 is LNHNV and CDR2 is YYDKDF in the germline V gene (reference sequence). The V end lost 6 bases, the J end lost 3 bases, and 18 bases lay between the germline ends. CDR3 length: 15 residues. Here the CDR3 reads CATRDGAGNFYEQYF. Written as DNA, the CDR3 is TGTGCCACCAGAGATGGAGCAGGAAATTTCTACGAGCAGTACTTC.

The rearrangement links TRBV7-9 to TRBJ2-1; D perhaps matches TRBD1 (6 bases). The CDR3 consists of 17 residues. Per the germline V gene, CDR1 is SEHNR and CDR2 is FQNEAQ (reference sequence). The V gene lost 5 bases and the J gene lost 5 bases, with 22 bases spanning the gap. CDR3 region: CASSPPSQTTGHNEQFF. The CDR3, as DNA: TGTGCCAGCAGCCCCCCATCCCAAACGACAGGACACAATGAGCAGTTCTTC.

About this clone: The germline gene is not matched at one end of the junction; a read error may be the cause. The gene calls are TRBV5-1 and TRBJ2-7, with 8 bases that match TRBD2. The CDR3 is made up of 16 amino acids. Germline CDR1 SGHRS, CDR2 YFSETQ. CDR3: CASSLEESGGLYDQYF. Written as DNA, the CDR3 is TGCGCCAGCAGCTTGGAAGAGAGCGGGGGCCTATACGATCAGTACTTC. Filled out from reference TRBV5-1 and TRBJ2-7, the complete variable domain reads KAGVTQTPRYLIKTRGQQVTLSCSPISGHRSVSWYQQTPGQGLQFLFEYFSETQRNKGNFPGRFSGRQFSNSRSEMNVSTLELGDSALYLCASSLEESGGLYDQYFGPGTRLTVT.

V usage is TRBV5-4 and J usage is TRBJ1-6; D is unresolved. Trimming took 2 bases from V and 7 from J, leaving 10 bases between them. The CDR3 spans 14 residues. Per the germline V gene, CDR1 is SGHNT and CDR2 is YYREEE (reference sequence). The CDR3 is CASSFFNSNSPLHF. For the CDR3, the DNA is TGTGCCAGCAGCTTCTTTAACAGCAATTCACCCCTCCACTTT. Supplemented by reference TRBV5-4 and TRBJ1-6, the full variable domain reads ETGVTQSPTHLIKTRGQQVTLRCSSQSGHNTVSWYQQALGQGPQFIFQYYREEENGRGNFPPRFSGLQFPNYSSELNVNALELDDSALYLCASSFFNSNSPLHFGNGTRLTVT.

The rearrangement uses TRBV19 and TRBJ1-4, with D hard to call. The length of the CDR3 is 13 residues. From germline, CDR1 is LNHDA and CDR2 SQIVND (reference sequence). V shed 5 bases and J shed 8 bases, with 12 bases lying between them. The CDR3 sequence: CASSPPPGEKLFF. The CDR3 nucleotides are TGTGCCAGTAGTCCTCCCCCGGGGGAAAAACTGTTTTTT. Variable domain in full (rest from reference TRBV19 and TRBJ1-4): DGGITQSPKYLFRKEGQNVTLSCEQNLNHDAMYWYRQDPGQGLRLIYYSQIVNDFQKGDIAEGYSVSREKKESFPLTVTSAQKNPTAFYLCASSPPPGEKLFFGSGTQLSVL.

The V and J genes are TRBV9 and TRBJ2-7; no clear D gene. The CDR3 runs to 12 residues. V lost 0 bases to trimming and J lost 6 bases, with 7 bases between them. CDR1 SGDLS and CDR2 YYNGEE come from the germline V gene. The CDR3 nucleotides read TGTGCCAGCAGCGTAGAGGAAAGCGAGCAGTACTTC. Its translation: CASSVEESEQYF. The variable domain in full, completed from reference TRBV9 and TRBJ2-7, reads DSGVTQTPKHLITATGQRVTLRCSPRSGDLSVYWYQQSLDQGLQFLIQYYNGEERAKGNILERFSAQQFPDLHSELNLSSLELGDSALYFCASSVEESEQYFGPGTRLTVT.